This is a list of T cell receptor beta chains from one sample in a study of blood T cell repertoires in COVID-19. The assay was immunoSEQ multiplex PCR, and TCRdb's table has in-frame clones only and misses some. The sample lists around 120,000 clones, 87% occurring once. The sequencing sample was made of peripheral blood. These receptors originate from a woman aged 70 to 79 with acute or convalescent COVID-19. Both conserved end residues are part of each CDR3. The order of the fields is J gene, D gene, clone size, V gene, CDR3 DNA, CDR3 protein. D genes are given only for firm matches. Part of the rows lack a size; the others show once, few, many or a class for expanded clones.

J: TRBJ2-6
D: -
size: -
V: TRBV9
DNA: TGTGCCAGCAGCGCCCACGGGGTGTACTCTGGGGCCAACGTCCTGACTTTC
CDR3: CASSAHGVYSGANVLTF

J: TRBJ1-1
D: TRBD1
size: -
V: TRBV3-1/TRBV3-2
DNA: TGTGCCAGCAGCCAACCCGGGACAGGGGGCGTGATTTCTGACACTGAAGCTTTCTTT
CDR3: CASSQPGTGGVISDTEAFF

J: TRBJ2-7
D: -
size: -
V: TRBV5-1
DNA: TGCGCCAGCAGCCTCGAAGTGGCAGGGTCGTTCCACGAGCAGTACTTC
CDR3: CASSLEVAGSFHEQYF

J: TRBJ2-1
D: TRBD2
size: -
V: TRBV9
DNA: TGTGCCAGCAGCGTAGCTTCGACTAGCGGGGGGACGAATGAGCAGTTCTTC
CDR3: CASSVASTSGGTNEQFF

J: TRBJ1-1
D: TRBD1
size: -
V: TRBV29-1
DNA: TGCAGCGTTGGTTTGGCGGGAGGGGGCGGAGGAGCTTTCTTT
CDR3: CSVGLAGGGGGAFF

J: TRBJ1-4
D: -
size: once
V: TRBV3-1/TRBV3-2
DNA: TGTGCCAGCAGCGTTATGAGAACTAATGAAAAACTGTTTTTT
CDR3: CASSVMRTNEKLFF

J: TRBJ1-3
D: -
size: -
V: TRBV28
DNA: TGTGCCAGCAGTTTATTGTCGGCAGGCTCTGGAAACACCATATATTTT
CDR3: CASSLLSAGSGNTIYF

J: TRBJ1-4
D: -
size: -
V: TRBV28
DNA: TGTGCCACCGCGCGGGGAGATGAAAAACTGTTTTTT
CDR3: CATARGDEKLFF

J: TRBJ2-3
D: TRBD2
size: once
V: TRBV9
DNA: TGTGCCAGCAGCGTAGGGGGACTAGCCGAAGATACGCAGTATTTT
CDR3: CASSVGGLAEDTQYF

J: TRBJ1-1
D: -
size: -
V: TRBV7-9
DNA: TGTGCCAGCAGCTTGCTTGGGGGGACGAACACTGAAGCTTTCTTT
CDR3: CASSLLGGTNTEAFF

J: TRBJ1-6
D: -
size: -
V: TRBV30
DNA: TGTGCCTGGAGCCTCCCTGCCGGGTATGGTTCACCCCTCCACTTT
CDR3: CAWSLPAGYGSPLHF

J: TRBJ1-5
D: -
size: -
V: TRBV6-4
DNA: TGTGCCAGCAGTGGCTCTCGACACAATAGCAATCAGCCCCAGCATTTT
CDR3: CASSGSRHNSNQPQHF

J: TRBJ2-5
D: TRBD1
size: few
V: TRBV29-1
DNA: TGCAGCGTTGAACCGGGACAGGGAAGGGGAGAGACCCAGTACTTC
CDR3: CSVEPGQGRGETQYF

J: TRBJ1-5
D: TRBD1
size: once
V: TRBV6-5
DNA: TGTGCCAGCAGTAAGGGACAGGCCAATCAGCCCCAGCATTTT
CDR3: CASSKGQANQPQHF

J: TRBJ2-5
D: -
size: -
V: TRBV19
DNA: TGTGCCTCCTGGAGCGGACAGCGAGGACAAGAGACCCAGTACTTC
CDR3: CASWSGQRGQETQYF

J: TRBJ1-3
D: -
size: -
V: TRBV3-1/TRBV3-2
DNA: TGTGCCAGCACCCAACAGGGCTCTGGAAACACCATATATTTT
CDR3: CASTQQGSGNTIYF

J: TRBJ1-1
D: -
size: -
V: TRBV21-1
DNA: TGTGCCAGCACGTCGCGGGAAGCCGACGCCCTGAACACTGAAGCTTTCTTT
CDR3: CASTSREADALNTEAFF

J: TRBJ2-2
D: -
size: -
V: TRBV13
DNA: TGTCCCACCTGCTCCTGGGGGGGGGCCTCCGGGGAGCTGTTTTTT
CDR3: CPTCSWGGASGELFF

J: TRBJ2-7
D: TRBD2
size: -
V: TRBV29-1
DNA: TGCAGCGTTACCGGAGGCGGGGGAGTGACAGAGCAGTACTTC
CDR3: CSVTGGGGVTEQYF

J: TRBJ2-5
D: TRBD2
size: -
V: TRBV13
DNA: TGTGCCAGCAGCTTGACTAGCGGGGCGAACCAAGAGACCCAGTACTTC
CDR3: CASSLTSGANQETQYF

J: TRBJ1-6
D: TRBD1
size: -
V: TRBV18
DNA: TGTGCCAGCTCACCCGGACAGGCATCGGGGACACCCCTCCACTTT
CDR3: CASSPGQASGTPLHF

J: TRBJ2-1
D: -
size: -
V: TRBV5-1
DNA: TGCGCCAGCAGCTTGGTGGACCGAGGGAGGAATGAGCAGTTCTTC
CDR3: CASSLVDRGRNEQFF

J: TRBJ1-3
D: TRBD1
size: -
V: TRBV18
DNA: TGTGCCAGCTCACTGTCCCGGGACAGGGTTACTACCTCCTTT
CDR3: CASSLSRDRVTTSF

J: TRBJ1-2
D: TRBD1
size: -
V: TRBV18
DNA: TGTGCCAGCTCACCACGGGACAGGGGTGGCTACACCTTC
CDR3: CASSPRDRGGYTF

J: TRBJ2-2
D: TRBD2
size: -
V: TRBV3-1/TRBV3-2
DNA: TGTGCCAGCAGCCCGCGGGAGACCGGGGAGCTGTTTTTT
CDR3: CASSPRETGELFF

J: TRBJ2-3
D: -
size: -
V: TRBV5-4
DNA: TGTGCCAGCACTCCCGGGGGAGGCAGCGGAGATACGCAGTATTTT
CDR3: CASTPGGGSGDTQYF

J: TRBJ1-1
D: -
size: -
V: TRBV5-1
DNA: TGCGCCAGCAGCTTGGCCACCAGGGCCACTGAAGCTTTCTTT
CDR3: CASSLATRATEAFF

J: TRBJ1-4
D: -
size: -
V: TRBV28
DNA: TGTGCCAGCAGCCCTCTGAGCTTTAGAATCCGGACTAATGAAAAACTGTTTTTT
CDR3: CASSPLSFRIRTNEKLFF

J: TRBJ1-2
D: -
size: -
V: TRBV7-9
DNA: TGTGCCAGCAGCCGGAGAGGGAACTATGGCTACACCTTC
CDR3: CASSRRGNYGYTF

J: TRBJ1-5
D: TRBD1
size: -
V: TRBV6-5
DNA: TGTGCCAGCCTAGGACAGGTCAATCAGCCCCAGCATTTT
CDR3: CASLGQVNQPQHF

J: TRBJ1-2
D: -
size: -
V: TRBV27
DNA: TGTGCCAGCAGTTCATCGGACAGATACTATGGCTACACCTTC
CDR3: CASSSSDRYYGYTF

J: TRBJ1-6
D: TRBD1
size: -
V: TRBV12-5
DNA: TGTGCTAGTGGTGCCGGGACAGGGGGATCCTATAATTCACCCCTCCACTTT
CDR3: CASGAGTGGSYNSPLHF

J: TRBJ1-5
D: TRBD1
size: -
V: TRBV7-8
DNA: TGTGCCAGCAGCCAGAGGGACAGAGGGGTCAATCAGCCCCAGCATTTT
CDR3: CASSQRDRGVNQPQHF

J: TRBJ2-3
D: TRBD2
size: -
V: TRBV7-2
DNA: TGTGCCAGCAGCTTAGTGAGCGGGGGGCGCCAAGATACGCAGTATTTT
CDR3: CASSLVSGGRQDTQYF

J: TRBJ2-5
D: TRBD2
size: -
V: TRBV6-1
DNA: TGTGCCAGCAGTGGAGGGCTAGCGGGGGGGCCCGTCGGAGAGACCCAGTACTTC
CDR3: CASSGGLAGGPVGETQYF

J: TRBJ1-1
D: TRBD1
size: -
V: TRBV29-1
DNA: TGCAGCGTTGTCCTCATGACAGGGGGCACTGAAGCTTTCTTT
CDR3: CSVVLMTGGTEAFF

J: TRBJ1-2
D: -
size: few
V: TRBV6-1
DNA: TGTGCCAGCAGTGAACTGTGGGGGCTCCCTGCCTACACCTTC
CDR3: CASSELWGLPAYTF

J: TRBJ1-6
D: TRBD1
size: -
V: TRBV28
DNA: TGTGCCAGCAGTCTCGCTCGGGGGACAGGGGATTCACCCCTCCACTTT
CDR3: CASSLARGTGDSPLHF